The T cell receptor beta chain under discussion was sequenced for a study of Ad26.COV2.S vaccination and SARS-CoV-2 variants. This CDR3 region has 13 residues. Trimming removed 5 bases from V and 5 bases from J, with 10 bases in between. Sequenced by immunoSEQ multiplex PCR; TCRdb stores in-frame clones only, minus some. The table has hundreds of thousands of clones, around 90% seen once. The sample's treatment: over 15 received Ad26.COV2.S at low or high dose, single or two shots; about 5 received placebo; per-sample allocation not given. Samples were taken on day 63 after the first vaccine or placebo injection.

This chain uses TRBV12-3 or TRBV12-4 with TRBJ1-5; TRBD1 is a possible D gene (5 bases). This material consisted of peripheral blood, taken in a trial of Ad26.COV2.S vaccine versus placebo. This TCR was recovered from a person between 18 and 60 years old who received the Ad26.COV2.S COVID-19 vaccine or a placebo. The CDR3 loop reads CASSPDSHQPQHF. The DNA of the CDR3 is TGTGCCAGCAGTCCTGACAGCCATCAGCCCCAGCATTTT.